This record concerns one T cell receptor beta chain sequence. Sequenced by immunoSEQ multiplex PCR; TCRdb stores in-frame clones only, minus some. In the table there are under 250,000 clones, nearly 90% of which are singletons. V was trimmed by 4 bases and J by 2 bases, leaving 3 bases between them. CDR1 and CDR2 (germline): SGHDT, YYEEEE. This CDR3 spans 11 amino acids. Cohorts were assigned according to the clinical history that participants reported. Among Cohort 3 donors, those recovered had two negative PCRs, clearance, or symptom resolution. The sample is drawn from a study of blood T cell repertoires in COVID-19. Looking at the study overall: Sources were T cells, B-cell-depleted T cells, or PBMCs; the material itself was cDNA or gDNA.

This receptor was obtained from a man aged 25-40 years who had recovered from COVID-19. The sequencing input was PBMCs or T cells enriched from blood (not recorded which). The rearrangement links TRBV5-6 to TRBJ2-5; D not certain. The CDR3 nucleotides read TGTGCCAGCAGCGTACAAGAGACCCAGTACTTC. It translates to CASSVQETQYF.